The sequence of this TCR beta chain was determined in a study of T cell changes during pregnancy in multiple sclerosis. Libraries were prepared by immunoSEQ multiplex PCR; TCRdb keeps only in-frame clonotypes and omits some of them. The sample includes some 60,000 clones, about 94% seen only once; the top ten take 0.35% to 0.45%. V trimming: 6 bases; J trimming: 2 bases; junction bases outside the gene matches: 8. CDR1 is LNHDA, CDR2 SQIVND, per germline (reference sequence). The CDR3 is 15 amino acids. The J gene is TRBJ1-2, the V gene TRBV19, with TRBD1 matching 8 bases. This sample comprised CD4+ T cells from peripheral blood mononuclear cells, obtained before pregnancy. The TCR originated in a female donor with multiple sclerosis, enrolled in a pregnancy study. The CDR3 sequence: CASRLGDRINYGYTF. The CDR3 DNA reads as TGTGCCAGTAGATTGGGGGACAGGATCAACTATGGCTACACCTTC.